Listed here are 12 T cell receptor beta chains from one sample, sequenced in a study of cytomegalovirus exposure and HLA in healthy donors. Assay used: immunoSEQ multiplex PCR; TCRdb lists only in-frame clones, some missing. The sample carries 190,000 or so clones, about 80% recorded once. Source material: PBMCs. The receptors stem from a young woman in good health and CMV-seropositive.

The chain employs TRBV11-2 and TRBJ2-1; 8 bases agree with TRBD1. The germline gives CDR1 SGHAT, CDR2 FQNNGV. V lost 6 bases to trimming and J lost 9 bases; unmatched junction nucleotides: 13. The CDR3 spans 15 residues. This CDR3 is CASRQPRTGLSEQFF. The CDR3 nucleotides read TGTGCCAGCAGGCAGCCCAGGACAGGGTTGAGTGAGCAGTTCTTC.

J is TRBJ2-1 and V is TRBV7-3, with 10 bases that match TRBD2. CDR3 length: 13 residues. J was trimmed by 6 bases and V by 5 bases; bases with no gene match: 1. Per the germline V gene, CDR1 is SGHTA and CDR2 is FQGTGA. The CDR3 region is CASSSGGANEQFF. In DNA form, the CDR3 reads TGTGCCAGCAGCAGCGGGGGGGCCAATGAGCAGTTCTTC.

This clone came up once. The chain uses TRBV6-1 and TRBJ2-2; D may be TRBD1 (6 bases). From germline, CDR1 is MNHNS and CDR2 SASEGT. Trimming cost V 5 bases and J 5 bases, with 15 bases left between them. This CDR3 is 15 amino acids long. This chain's CDR3 is CASSPRQESTGELFF. CDR3 nucleotides: TGTGCCAGCAGTCCGCGACAGGAATCGACCGGGGAGCTGTTTTTT.

The V and J genes are TRBV27 and TRBJ1-6, with D unclear. CDR3 length equals 15 residues. The germline V gene encodes CDR1 MNHEY and CDR2 SMNVEV (reference sequence). Trimming pared 6 bases from V and 0 bases from J, leaving 9 bases between. This CDR3 reads CASSPSSSYNSPLHF. The CDR3 DNA reads TGTGCCAGCAGCCCCTCCAGCTCCTATAATTCACCCCTCCACTTT.

The rearrangement links TRBV5-6 to TRBJ1-2; 8 bases line up with TRBD1. With V trimmed by 4 bases and J by 9 bases, 11 bases remained unmatched. Germline CDR1 is SGHDT and CDR2 is YYEEEE. CDR3 length: 14 amino acids. This chain's CDR3 is CASSRSRTGPSYTF. CDR3 coding DNA: TGTGCCAGCAGCCGATCAAGGACAGGGCCTAGCTACACCTTC.

On this clone itself: The same CDR3 is also encoded by other DNA sequences in this sample. The rearrangement uses TRBV27 and TRBJ2-7; TRBD1 agrees at 7 bases. The V segment lost 2 bases and the J segment 0 bases; nucleotides outside the gene matches: 4. The CDR3 spans 15 residues. Germline V CDR1 and CDR2: MNHEY, SMNVEV (reference sequence). CDR3 nucleotide sequence: TGTGCCAGCAGTTTAATACAGGGGAGCTCCTACGAGCAGTACTTC. This encodes CASSLIQGSSYEQYF.

The genes are TRBV9 and TRBJ2-2, with D possibly TRBD1 on 5 matching bases. Germline values: CDR1 SGDLS, CDR2 YYNGEE. This CDR3 has 17 residues. Trimming removed 4 bases at V and 4 bases at J, with 20 bases between. The CDR3 loop is CASSYPSRQPSTGELFF. The CDR3 DNA follows: TGTGCCAGCAGCTACCCGAGCCGACAGCCCAGCACCGGGGAGCTGTTTTTT.

This sequence joins TRBV2 and TRBJ2-1, with 10 bases identical to TRBD2. From germline, CDR1 is SNHLY and CDR2 FYNNEI. This CDR3 has 15 amino acids. The ends lost 7 bases at V and 12 bases at J; junction bases unmatched: 15. The CDR3 DNA reads as TGTGCCAGCACCGGCAGCGGGGGGGCTGGTTTCGGGCAGTTCTTC. Translation: CASTGSGGAGFGQFF.

V is TRBV2 and J is TRBJ1-5, with 9 positions matching TRBD1. Losses at the gene ends were 6 bases for V and 8 bases for J; bases not matched to a gene: 11. CDR1 is SNHLY and CDR2 is FYNNEI in the germline V gene. The CDR3 sequence is 15 residues long. The CDR3 sequence is CASSRFGQGIEPQHF. Written as DNA, the CDR3 is TGTGCCAGCAGCCGGTTCGGACAGGGGATCGAGCCCCAGCATTTT.

This chain connects TRBV6-5 to TRBJ1-6; D remains ambiguous. Trimming left V 2 bases short and J 9 bases short, with 14 bases between. This CDR3 region has 15 residues. Germline CDR1 is MNHEY and CDR2 is SVGAGI. CDR3 bases: TGTGCCAGCAGTTACCTAGGCGGCTCAGCTTCACCCCTCCACTTT. Translation gives CASSYLGGSASPLHF.

The V and J genes are TRBV2 and TRBJ1-5, with D unclear. This CDR3 comprises 14 residues. Germline lookup yields CDR1 SNHLY and CDR2 FYNNEI. V gave up 4 bases and J gave up 7 bases, with 14 bases separating them. The chain's CDR3 is CASSVAPEGQPQHF. The CDR3, as DNA: TGTGCCAGCAGTGTGGCCCCGGAGGGACAGCCCCAGCATTTT.

The rearrangement uses TRBV19 and TRBJ2-3; TRBD1 agrees at 8 bases. The V and J ends lost 3 bases and 1 base, in that order; junction bases with no gene match: 12. Germline V lookup: CDR1 LNHDA, CDR2 SQIVND (reference sequence). The CDR3 covers 18 residues. The CDR3 DNA follows: TGTGCCAGTAGTATTCGCGGGGACAGGATGCATCGCACAGATACGCAGTATTTT. Amino acids: CASSIRGDRMHRTDTQYF. The full variable domain, its missing parts supplied by reference TRBV19 and TRBJ2-3, is DGGITQSPKYLFRKEGQNVTLSCEQNLNHDAMYWYRQDPGQGLRLIYYSQIVNDFQKGDIAEGYSVSREKKESFPLTVTSAQKNPTAFYLCASSIRGDRMHRTDTQYFGPGTRLTVL.